This is a list of T cell receptor beta chains from one sample in a study of response to subunit inactivated influenza vaccine. Via MiXCR, TCRdb re-called the RT-PCR reads, giving one row per CDR3 protein. This sample has 550,000 to 800,000 distinct CDR3 sequences; approximately 14% occur once, and the top ten carry less than 9%. The material sequenced was PBMCs from blood, taken 14 to 15 days before vaccination. These receptors were taken from a man aged 50 to 59 who received an inactivated influenza vaccine. Both conserved end residues are part of each CDR3. A D gene is named only where the DNA matches it firmly. Expanded clones are given a class, and other clones once, few, many or no size at all.

clone_size j_call d_call v_call cdr3_nt cdr3_aa
. TRBJ2-5 . TRBV10-3 TGTGCCATCAGTGATGGATGGCAGGGAAAGACCCAGTACTTC CAISDGWQGKTQYF
. TRBJ2-1 . TRBV2 TGTGCCAGCAGTGTGAGGTGGGACAACAATGAGCAGTTCTTC CASSVRWDNNEQFF
. TRBJ2-1 . TRBV5-1 TGCGCCAGCAGCTTGGAACTCTCGGGACCCTACAATGAGCAGTTCTTC CASSLELSGPYNEQFF
. TRBJ2-2 TRBD2 TRBV7-8 TGTGCCAGCAGCTTTTGGGAGGGGCCGAACACCGGGGAGCTGTTTTTT CASSFWEGPNTGELFF
many TRBJ2-2 . TRBV12-3/TRBV12-4 TGTGCCAGCAGTTTTCGCAGGGCAAACACCGGGGAGCTGTTTTTT CASSFRRANTGELFF
. TRBJ1-2 . TRBV6-1 TGTGCCAGCAGGCCTTGGGACTTTCGTGGAGGCTACACCTTC CASRPWDFRGGYTF
many TRBJ2-5 . TRBV12-3/TRBV12-4 TGTGCCAGCAGTACACCCCAAGAGACCCAGTACTTC CASSTPQETQYF
many TRBJ2-7 TRBD2 TRBV12-3/TRBV12-4 TGTGCCAGCAGCAGTGGGGAACTAGCGGGAACCTACGAGCAGTACTTC CASSSGELAGTYEQYF
. TRBJ2-7 . TRBV15 TGTGCCACCAGCTGGGTTACAGGGGGGGACGAGCAGTACTTC CATSWVTGGDEQYF
. TRBJ2-7 TRBD1 TRBV28 TGTGCCAGCAGTTTATCCCGGACAGGGGGCGTCGAGCAGTACTTC CASSLSRTGGVEQYF
. TRBJ2-1 . TRBV6-1 TGTGCCAGCAGCCCCTTTCTAGTGAGCTCCTACAATGAGCAGTTCTTC CASSPFLVSSYNEQFF
few TRBJ1-3 . TRBV5-5 TGTGCCAGCAGCTTGGTACAGGGTACCTCTGGAAACACCATATATTTT CASSLVQGTSGNTIYF
. TRBJ2-1 . TRBV20-1 TGCAGTGCTAGACCTCTAAGTTTGAATGAGCAGTTCTTC CSARPLSLNEQFF
many TRBJ2-7 . TRBV5-5 TGTGCCAGCGGCTTGGAGGGGTGGGGCGAGCAGTACTTC CASGLEGWGEQYF
few TRBJ1-2 TRBD1 TRBV29-1 TGCAGCGCCGACCCCCCCGGACAGGACTATGGCTACACCTTC CSADPPGQDYGYTF
few TRBJ2-3 TRBD2 TRBV9 TGTGCCAGCAGCGTAGTGGCGAGACCGGGACTAGCGGGGTCTACGCAGTATTTT CASSVVARPGLAGSTQYF
. TRBJ2-7 . TRBV7-8 TGTGCCAGCTACAACAGGGGCCTCCTTGAGGGGGGCGAGCAGTACTTC CASYNRGLLEGGEQYF
few TRBJ2-7 TRBD1 TRBV28 TGTGCCAGCAGCCCCTTAGGACAGGTTCTCTACGAGCAGTACTTC CASSPLGQVLYEQYF
. TRBJ1-2 TRBD1 TRBV28 TGTGCCAGCAGCCCTTTCGACAGGGAGCATTTAAACTATGGCTACACCTTC CASSPFDREHLNYGYTF
. TRBJ1-1 . TRBV9 TGTGCCAGCAGCGATTACAGGCGCGGAAACACTGAAGCTTTCTTT CASSDYRRGNTEAFF
few TRBJ2-3 . TRBV9 TGTGCCAGCAGCGTAGAAACGGATGGAGCAGATACGCAGTATTTT CASSVETDGADTQYF
. TRBJ2-1 TRBD2 TRBV9 TGTGCCAGCAGCTTCTCCGGGACTAGCGGGACCTATGAGCAGTTCTTC CASSFSGTSGTYEQFF
few TRBJ2-7 TRBD2 TRBV4-3 TGCGCCAGCAGCCAAGGAACCGGGACTAGCGGGGGGGAGCAGTACTTC CASSQGTGTSGGEQYF
many TRBJ1-5 . TRBV5-8 TGTGCCAGCAGCCGACTGGGACGAGGCAATCAGCCCCAGCATTTT CASSRLGRGNQPQHF
. TRBJ2-3 TRBD2 TRBV5-6 TGTGCCAGCAGATTGGCTAGGTTAGCGGGAGAGGGCACAGATACGCAGTATTTT CASRLARLAGEGTDTQYF
few TRBJ1-1 . TRBV5-1 TGCGCCAGCACCGACCAGACAGCGGAGAACACTGAAGCTTTCTTT CASTDQTAENTEAFF
few TRBJ2-7 . TRBV20-1 TGCAGTGCTGGACGACAGGTGGAAAGAGAGCAGTACTTC CSAGRQVEREQYF
. TRBJ2-5 . TRBV12-3/TRBV12-4 TGTGCCAGCAGTTCAACAGTGAGGGAGACCCAGTACTTC CASSSTVRETQYF
. TRBJ1-2 TRBD1 TRBV19 TGTGCCAGTAGACGTGACAGGGACGGCTACACCTTC CASRRDRDGYTF
few TRBJ1-5 TRBD1 TRBV20-1 TGCAGTGCACAACCCACCCACAGGGGGCTATGGCAGCCCCAGCATTTT CSAQPTHRGLWQPQHF
. TRBJ2-1 TRBD2 TRBV12-3/TRBV12-4 TGTGCCAGCAGTTTTAGTGCAGCGGGACTCAATGAGCAGTTCTTC CASSFSAAGLNEQFF
few TRBJ1-1 . TRBV29-1 TGCAGCGGAGACGGGTCAGGCGTGGGCACTGAAGCTTTCTTT CSGDGSGVGTEAFF